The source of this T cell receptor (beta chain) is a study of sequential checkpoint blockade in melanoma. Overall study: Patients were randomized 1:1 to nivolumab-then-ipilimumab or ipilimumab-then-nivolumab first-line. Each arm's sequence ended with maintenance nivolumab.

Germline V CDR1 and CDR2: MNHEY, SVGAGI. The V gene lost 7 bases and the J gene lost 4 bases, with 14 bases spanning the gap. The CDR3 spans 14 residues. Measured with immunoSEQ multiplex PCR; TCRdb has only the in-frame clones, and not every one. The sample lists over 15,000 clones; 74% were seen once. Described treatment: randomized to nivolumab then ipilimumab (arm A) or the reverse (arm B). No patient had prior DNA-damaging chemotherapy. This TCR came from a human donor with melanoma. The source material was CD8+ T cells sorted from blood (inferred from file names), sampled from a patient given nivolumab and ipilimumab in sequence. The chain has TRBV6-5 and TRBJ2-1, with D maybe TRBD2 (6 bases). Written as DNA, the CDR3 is TGTGCCAGCACAACTAGGCGGGAATACAATGAGCAGTTCTTC. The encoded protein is CASTTRREYNEQFF.